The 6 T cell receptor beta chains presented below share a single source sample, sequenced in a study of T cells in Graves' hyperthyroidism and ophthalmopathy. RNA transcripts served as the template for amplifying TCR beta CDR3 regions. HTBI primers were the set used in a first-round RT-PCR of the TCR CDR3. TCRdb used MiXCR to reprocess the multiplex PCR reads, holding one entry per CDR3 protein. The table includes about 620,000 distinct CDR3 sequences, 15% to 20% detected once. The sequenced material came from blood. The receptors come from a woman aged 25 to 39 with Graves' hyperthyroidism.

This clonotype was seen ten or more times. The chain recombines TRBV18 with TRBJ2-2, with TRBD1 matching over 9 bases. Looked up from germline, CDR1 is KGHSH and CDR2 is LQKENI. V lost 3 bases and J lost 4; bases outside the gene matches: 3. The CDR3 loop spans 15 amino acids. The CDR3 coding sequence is TGTGCCAGCTCACCTGCGACAGGGGGCACCGGGGAGCTGTTTTTT. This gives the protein CASSPATGGTGELFF.

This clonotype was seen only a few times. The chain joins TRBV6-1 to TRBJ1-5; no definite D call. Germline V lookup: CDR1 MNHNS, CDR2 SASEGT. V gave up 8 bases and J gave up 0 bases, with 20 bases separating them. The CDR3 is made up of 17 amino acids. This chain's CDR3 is CASEGGHRSISNQPQHF. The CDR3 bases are TGTGCCAGCGAGGGAGGGCACAGATCCATTAGCAATCAGCCCCAGCATTTT.

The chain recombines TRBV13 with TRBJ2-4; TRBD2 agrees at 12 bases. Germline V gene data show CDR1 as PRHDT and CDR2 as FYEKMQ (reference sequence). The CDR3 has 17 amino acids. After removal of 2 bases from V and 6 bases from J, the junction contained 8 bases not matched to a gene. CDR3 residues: CASSLRFEGLAGNIQYF. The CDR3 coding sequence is TGTGCCAGCAGCTTAAGGTTCGAGGGACTAGCGGGAAACATTCAGTACTTC. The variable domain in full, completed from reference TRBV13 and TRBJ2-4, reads AAGVIQSPRHLIKEKRETATLKCYPIPRHDTVYWYQQGPGQDPQFLISFYEKMQSDKGSIPDRFSAQQFSDYHSELNMSSLELGDSALYFCASSLRFEGLAGNIQYFGAGTRLSVL.

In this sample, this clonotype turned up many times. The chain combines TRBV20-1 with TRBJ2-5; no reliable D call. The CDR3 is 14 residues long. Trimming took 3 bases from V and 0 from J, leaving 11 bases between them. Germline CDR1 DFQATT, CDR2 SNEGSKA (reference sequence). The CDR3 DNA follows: TGCAGTGCTAGTTTAGCTAGGGACCAAGAGACCCAGTACTTC. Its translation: CSASLARDQETQYF.

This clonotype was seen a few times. This chain's CDR3 is CASSRGGGSTVGANVLTF. Written as DNA, the CDR3 is TGTGCCAGCAGCCGAGGAGGGGGCTCAACTGTTGGGGCCAACGTCCTGACTTTC. The rearrangement joins TRBV6-1 to TRBJ2-6; perhaps TRBD1 as D (7 bases). Trimming cost V 6 bases and J 3 bases, with 21 bases left between them. The V gene's germline CDR1 is MNHNS and CDR2 SASEGT. CDR3 size: 18 residues.

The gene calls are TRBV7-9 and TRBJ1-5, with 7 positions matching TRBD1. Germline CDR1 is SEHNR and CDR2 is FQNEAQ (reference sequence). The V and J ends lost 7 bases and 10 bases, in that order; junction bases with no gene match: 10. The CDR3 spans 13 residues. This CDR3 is CASTTGVGPPQHF. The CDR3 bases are TGTGCCAGCACAACAGGGGTAGGACCCCCCCAGCATTTT.